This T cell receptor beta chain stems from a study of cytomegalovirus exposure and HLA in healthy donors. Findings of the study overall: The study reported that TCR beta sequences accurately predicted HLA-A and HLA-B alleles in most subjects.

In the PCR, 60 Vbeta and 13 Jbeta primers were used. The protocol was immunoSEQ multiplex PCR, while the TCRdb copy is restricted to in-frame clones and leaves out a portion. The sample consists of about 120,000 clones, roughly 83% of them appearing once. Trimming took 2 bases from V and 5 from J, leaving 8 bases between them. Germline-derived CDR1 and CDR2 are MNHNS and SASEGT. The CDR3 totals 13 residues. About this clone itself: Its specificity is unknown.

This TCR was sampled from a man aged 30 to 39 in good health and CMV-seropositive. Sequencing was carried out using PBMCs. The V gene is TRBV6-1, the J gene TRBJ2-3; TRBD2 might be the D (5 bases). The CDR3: CASSEQAGDTQYF. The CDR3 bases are TGTGCCAGCAGTGAACAGGCGGGAGATACGCAGTATTTT.